The TCR beta chain described here comes from a study of OX40 agonist ivuxolimab in advanced cancers. Across the whole study: Cancers in dose escalation were hepatocellular, melanoma, renal cell and head and neck. Findings and caveats of the study: Those patients achieving a partial response at 0.1-3.0 mg/kg showed among the lowest clonal expansion. A proportion of nonresponders additionally exhibited low normalized T-cell clonal expansion.

The germline gives CDR1 MDHEN, CDR2 SYDVKM. Trimming cost V 4 bases and J 4 bases, with 7 bases left between them. The length of the CDR3 is 12 residues. Sequencing used immunoSEQ multiplex PCR; TCRdb keeps in-frame clones, though not all of them. The sample shows more than 80,000 clones, approximately 84% of them seen only once. This clone turned up a few times. What it binds is unknown. The chain joins TRBV28 to TRBJ1-1; the D is unclear. Sequencing was performed on CD4+ or CD8+ T cells sorted from blood, taken in a trial of the OX40 agonist ivuxolimab. The TCR comes from an adult with an advanced solid tumor such as melanoma, head and neck, liver or kidney cancer. The CDR3 DNA reads TGTGCCAGCAGTTCCCCAACCACTGAAGCTTTCTTT. Translating gives CASSSPTTEAFF.